This is a list of T cell receptor beta chains from one sample in a study of CD8+CD57+ T cells in acquired aplastic anemia. MiXCR was run by TCRdb on the reads, yielding one entry per CDR3 protein. The table lists 160,000 or so distinct CDR3 sequences, less than 50% of them singletons, with around a third in the top ten. The material sequenced was sorted CD4+, CD8+, or CD8+CD57+ T cells (not recorded which) from PBMCs. The receptors here all came from a human donor with aplastic anemia. CDR3s include the opening cysteine and the closing phenylalanine or tryptophan. A D gene is named only where the DNA matches it firmly.

J gene | D gene | V gene | CDR3 protein
TRBJ2-7 | TRBD1 | TRBV9 | CASSPGTGPFYEQYF
TRBJ2-5 | NA | TRBV29-1 | CSVEAAGDVETQYF
TRBJ2-7 | TRBD2 | TRBV5-6 | CASSLLGTSGGAEEQYF
TRBJ2-2 | NA | TRBV7-3 | CASSFDTGNTRELFF
TRBJ2-1 | NA | TRBV7-2 | CASSLRGWNEQFF
TRBJ1-3 | NA | TRBV11-2 | CASSWGMPGGGNTIYF
TRBJ2-7 | NA | TRBV6-1 | CASSARQRVAYEQYF
TRBJ2-7 | TRBD1 | TRBV5-5 | CASSNPGQSYGQYF
TRBJ2-7 | TRBD1 | TRBV29-1 | CSVEGQGVTHEQYF
TRBJ1-5 | TRBD1 | TRBV4-1 | CASSQGTGRYSNQPQHF
TRBJ2-2 | TRBD1 | TRBV11-2 | CASSTSTGVGTGELFF
TRBJ2-7 | TRBD1 | TRBV30 | CAWSRDRTYEQYF
TRBJ2-7 | NA | TRBV10-2 | CASSENWAYEQYF
TRBJ2-1 | NA | TRBV27 | CASSLSSGFHNEQFF
TRBJ2-5 | NA | TRBV6-2/TRBV6-3 | CATGGVISGTQYF
TRBJ1-5 | TRBD1 | TRBV15 | CATSRDRSASGSQHF
TRBJ2-2 | NA | TRBV2 | CASNQETSYTGELFF
TRBJ2-1 | TRBD2 | TRBV12-3/TRBV12-4 | CASTSSGREVEQFF
TRBJ1-2 | NA | TRBV5-6 | CASSPGTKYGYTF
TRBJ1-5 | TRBD1 | TRBV10-3 | CAISYIRRQGNSNQPQHF
TRBJ1-2 | NA | TRBV2 | CASNRGSYGYTF
TRBJ2-5 | NA | TRBV4-1 | CASSQVIGKTQYF
TRBJ1-2 | NA | TRBV20-1 | CSATGESYGYTF
TRBJ2-7 | NA | TRBV5-6 | CASSPTPRGYEQYF
TRBJ2-3 | TRBD1 | TRBV5-1 | CASGTGGTDTQYF
TRBJ1-2 | NA | TRBV24-1 | CATSGQSAQGYTF
TRBJ1-1 | NA | TRBV5-1 | CASSPGGPNTEAFF
TRBJ2-7 | NA | TRBV10-3 | CAISLGMVGGEQYF